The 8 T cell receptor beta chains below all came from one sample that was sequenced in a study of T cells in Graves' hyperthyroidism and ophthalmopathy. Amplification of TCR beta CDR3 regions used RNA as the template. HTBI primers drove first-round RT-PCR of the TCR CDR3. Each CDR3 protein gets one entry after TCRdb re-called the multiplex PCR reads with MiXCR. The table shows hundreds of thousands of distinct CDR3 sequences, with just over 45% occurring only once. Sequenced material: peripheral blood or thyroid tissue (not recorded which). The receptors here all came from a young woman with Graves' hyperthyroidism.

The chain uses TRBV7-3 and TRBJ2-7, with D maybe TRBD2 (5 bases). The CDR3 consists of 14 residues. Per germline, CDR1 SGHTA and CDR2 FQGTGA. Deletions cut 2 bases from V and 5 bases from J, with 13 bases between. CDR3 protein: CASSLAPGINEQYF. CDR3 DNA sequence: TGTGCCAGCAGCTTAGCCCCGGGAATTAACGAGCAGTACTTC.

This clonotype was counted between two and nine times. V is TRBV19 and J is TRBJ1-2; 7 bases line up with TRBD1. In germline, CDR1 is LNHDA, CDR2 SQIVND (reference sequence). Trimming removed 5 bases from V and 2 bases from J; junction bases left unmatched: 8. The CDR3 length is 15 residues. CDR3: CASSPQDRLNYGYTF. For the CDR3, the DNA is TGTGCCAGTAGTCCACAGGACAGGCTAAACTATGGCTACACCTTC.

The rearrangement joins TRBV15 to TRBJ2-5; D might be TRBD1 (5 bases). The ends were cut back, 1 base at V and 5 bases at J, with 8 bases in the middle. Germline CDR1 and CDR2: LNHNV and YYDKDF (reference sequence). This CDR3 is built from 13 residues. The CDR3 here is CATSRGAGETQYF. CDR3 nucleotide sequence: TGTGCCACCAGCAGAGGGGCAGGGGAGACCCAGTACTTC.

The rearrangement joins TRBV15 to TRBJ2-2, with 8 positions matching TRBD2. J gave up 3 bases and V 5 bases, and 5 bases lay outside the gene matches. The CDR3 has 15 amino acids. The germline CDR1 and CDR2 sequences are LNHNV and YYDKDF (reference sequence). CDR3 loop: CATSRTSSYTGELFF. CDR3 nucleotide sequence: TGTGCCACCAGCCGGACTAGCTCCTACACCGGGGAGCTGTTTTTT.

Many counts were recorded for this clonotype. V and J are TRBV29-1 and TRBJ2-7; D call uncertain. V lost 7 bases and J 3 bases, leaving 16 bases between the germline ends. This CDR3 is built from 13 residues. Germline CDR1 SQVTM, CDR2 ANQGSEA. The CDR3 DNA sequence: TGCAGCGCAACTCCAGGTGCCAGCTACGAGCAGTACTTC. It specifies CSATPGASYEQYF.

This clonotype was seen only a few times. Here the CDR3 reads CASSLSPGLAGESSYEQYF. The CDR3 bases are TGTGCCAGCAGCTTATCTCCGGGACTAGCGGGAGAAAGCTCCTACGAGCAGTACTTC. The chain is built from TRBV7-2 and TRBJ2-7, with 14 bases lining up with TRBD2. The trim removed 2 bases at V and 0 bases at J, leaving 9 bases unmatched. Germline values: CDR1 SGHTA, CDR2 FQGNSA. The CDR3 sequence is 19 residues long.

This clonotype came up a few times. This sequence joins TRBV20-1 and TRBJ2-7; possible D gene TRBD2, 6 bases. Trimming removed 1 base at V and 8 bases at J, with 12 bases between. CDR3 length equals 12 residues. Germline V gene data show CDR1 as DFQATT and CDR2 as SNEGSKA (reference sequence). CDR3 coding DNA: TGCAGTGCTAGAGGCGGGATCTCGAAGCAGTACTTC. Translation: CSARGGISKQYF.

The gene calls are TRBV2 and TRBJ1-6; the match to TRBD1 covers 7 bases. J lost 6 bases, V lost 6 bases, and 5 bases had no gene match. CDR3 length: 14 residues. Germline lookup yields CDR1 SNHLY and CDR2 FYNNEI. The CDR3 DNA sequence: TGTGCCAGCAGAGACAGGGACCCTAATTCACCCCTCCACTTT. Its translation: CASRDRDPNSPLHF.